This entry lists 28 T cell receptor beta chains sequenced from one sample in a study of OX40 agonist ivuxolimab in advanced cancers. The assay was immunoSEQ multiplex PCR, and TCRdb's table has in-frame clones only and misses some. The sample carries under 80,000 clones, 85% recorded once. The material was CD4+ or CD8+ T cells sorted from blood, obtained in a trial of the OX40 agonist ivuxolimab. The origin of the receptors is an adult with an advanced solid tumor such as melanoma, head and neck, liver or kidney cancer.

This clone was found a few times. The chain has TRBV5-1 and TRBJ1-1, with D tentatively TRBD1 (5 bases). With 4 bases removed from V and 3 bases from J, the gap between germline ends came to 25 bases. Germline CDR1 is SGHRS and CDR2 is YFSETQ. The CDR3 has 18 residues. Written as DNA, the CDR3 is TGCGCCAGCAGCCGGGATGGGTATACAGCAGGGAGGCACACTGAAGCTTTCTTT. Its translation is CASSRDGYTAGRHTEAFF.

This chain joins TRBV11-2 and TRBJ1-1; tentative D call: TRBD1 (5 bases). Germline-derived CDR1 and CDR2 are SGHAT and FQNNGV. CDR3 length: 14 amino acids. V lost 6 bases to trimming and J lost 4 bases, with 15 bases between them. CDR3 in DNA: TGTGCCAGCAGAAAAGGACACGGAGGCACTGAAGCTTTCTTT. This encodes CASRKGHGGTEAFF.

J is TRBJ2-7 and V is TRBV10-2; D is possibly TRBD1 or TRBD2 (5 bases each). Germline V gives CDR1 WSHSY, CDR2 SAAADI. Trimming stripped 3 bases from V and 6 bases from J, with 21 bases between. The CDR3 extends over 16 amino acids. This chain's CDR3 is CASSDYPGTRVSEQYF. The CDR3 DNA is TGCGCCAGCAGTGATTACCCCGGGACCCGGGTAAGCGAGCAGTACTTC.

CDR3 sequence reads: CASSLAWGKGYEKLFF. In DNA form, the CDR3 reads TGTGCCAGCAGCTTAGCGTGGGGAAAGGGGTATGAAAAACTGTTTTTT. V usage is TRBV7-6 and J usage is TRBJ1-4, with D possibly being TRBD1 (5 bases). The CDR3 covers 16 residues. The V end was cut by 0 bases, the J end by 6 bases, with 14 bases between. CDR1 is SGHVS, CDR2 FNYEAQ, per germline. Together with reference TRBV7-6 and TRBJ1-4, the CDR3 gives the full variable domain: GAGVSQSPRYKVTKRGQDVALRCDPISGHVSLYWYRQALGQGPEFLTYFNYEAQQDKSGLPNDRFSAERPEGSISTLTIQRTEQRDSAMYRCASSLAWGKGYEKLFFGSGTQLSVL.

The CDR3: CASSPGGYEQYF. As DNA, the CDR3 is TGTGCCAGCAGCCCCGGGGGCTACGAGCAGTACTTC. V is TRBV7-6 and J is TRBJ2-7; D may be TRBD2 (6 bases). The CDR3 spans 12 residues. V dropped 5 bases and J dropped 3 bases, with 8 bases sitting between them. The germline gives CDR1 SGHVS, CDR2 FNYEAQ. The variable domain in full, completed from reference TRBV7-6 and TRBJ2-7, reads GAGVSQSPRYKVTKRGQDVALRCDPISGHVSLYWYRQALGQGPEFLTYFNYEAQQDKSGLPNDRFSAERPEGSISTLTIQRTEQRDSAMYRCASSPGGYEQYFGPGTRLTVT.

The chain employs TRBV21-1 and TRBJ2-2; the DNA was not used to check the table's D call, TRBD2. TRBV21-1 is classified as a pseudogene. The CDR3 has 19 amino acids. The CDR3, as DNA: TGTGCCAGCAGCCCGGAAGGTGTGCGGGTCGTCGAGAACACCGGGGAGCTGTTTTTT. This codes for CASSPEGVRVVENTGELFF.

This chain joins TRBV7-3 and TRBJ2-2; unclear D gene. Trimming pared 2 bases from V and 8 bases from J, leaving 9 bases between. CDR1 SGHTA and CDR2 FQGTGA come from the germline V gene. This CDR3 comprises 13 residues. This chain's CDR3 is CASSLGREGELFF. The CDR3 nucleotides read TGTGCCAGCAGCTTAGGTCGTGAGGGGGAGCTGTTTTTT.

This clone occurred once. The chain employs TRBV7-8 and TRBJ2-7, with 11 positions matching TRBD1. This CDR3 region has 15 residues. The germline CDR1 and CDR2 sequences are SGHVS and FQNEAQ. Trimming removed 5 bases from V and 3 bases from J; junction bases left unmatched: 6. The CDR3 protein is CASSRGQGAIYEQYF. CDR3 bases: TGTGCCAGCAGCCGCGGACAGGGGGCTATCTACGAGCAGTACTTC.

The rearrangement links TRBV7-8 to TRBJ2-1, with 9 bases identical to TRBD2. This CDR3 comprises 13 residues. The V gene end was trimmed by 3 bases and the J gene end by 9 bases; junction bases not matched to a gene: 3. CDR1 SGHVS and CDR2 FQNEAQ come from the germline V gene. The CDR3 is CASSLREGLEQFF. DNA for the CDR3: TGTGCCAGCAGCTTGCGGGAGGGCCTTGAGCAGTTCTTC. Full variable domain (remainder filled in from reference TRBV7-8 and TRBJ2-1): GAGVSQSPRYKVAKRGQDVALRCDPISGHVSLFWYQQALGQGPEFLTYFQNEAQLDKSGLPSDRFFAERPEGSVSTLKIQRTQQEDSAVYLCASSLREGLEQFFGPGTRLTVL.

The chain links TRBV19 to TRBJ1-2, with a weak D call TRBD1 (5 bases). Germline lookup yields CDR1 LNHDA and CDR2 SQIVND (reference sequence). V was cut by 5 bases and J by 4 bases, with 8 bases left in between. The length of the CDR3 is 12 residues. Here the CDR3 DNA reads TGTGCCAGTAGTCAAGACAGCTATGGCTACACCTTC. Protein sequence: CASSQDSYGYTF. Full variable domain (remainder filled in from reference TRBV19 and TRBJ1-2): DGGITQSPKYLFRKEGQNVTLSCEQNLNHDAMYWYRQDPGQGLRLIYYSQIVNDFQKGDIAEGYSVSREKKESFPLTVTSAQKNPTAFYLCASSQDSYGYTFGSGTRLTVV.

The CDR3 coding sequence is TGTGCCAGCAGCTTACAGGGAGCTGGGGCCAACGTCCTGACTTTC. This encodes CASSLQGAGANVLTF. The rearrangement joins TRBV11-3 to TRBJ2-6; D tentatively reads TRBD1 or TRBD2 (5 bases each). The V gene's germline CDR1 is SGHNT and CDR2 YENEEA. V lost 2 bases and J lost 2, with 7 bases in between. The CDR3 totals 15 residues.

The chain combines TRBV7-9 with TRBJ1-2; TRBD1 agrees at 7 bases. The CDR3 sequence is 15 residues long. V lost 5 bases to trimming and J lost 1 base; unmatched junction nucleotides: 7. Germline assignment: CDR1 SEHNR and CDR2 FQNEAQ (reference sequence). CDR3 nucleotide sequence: TGTGCCAGCAGCCCCAGGGGGACCTTTAACTATGGCTACACCTTC. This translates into CASSPRGTFNYGYTF.

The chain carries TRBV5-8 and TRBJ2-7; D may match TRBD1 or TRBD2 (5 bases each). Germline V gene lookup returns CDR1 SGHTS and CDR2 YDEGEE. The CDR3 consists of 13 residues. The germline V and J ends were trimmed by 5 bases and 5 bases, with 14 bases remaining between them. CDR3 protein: CASRRGRADEQYF. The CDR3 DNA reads TGTGCCAGCAGGAGGGGTAGGGCCGACGAGCAGTACTTC.

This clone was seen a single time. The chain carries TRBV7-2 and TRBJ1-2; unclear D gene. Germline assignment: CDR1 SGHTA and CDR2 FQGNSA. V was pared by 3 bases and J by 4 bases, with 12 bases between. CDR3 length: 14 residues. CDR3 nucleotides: TGTGCCAGCAGCTTTTCCAGGCAGAGCTATGGCTACACCTTC. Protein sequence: CASSFSRQSYGYTF.

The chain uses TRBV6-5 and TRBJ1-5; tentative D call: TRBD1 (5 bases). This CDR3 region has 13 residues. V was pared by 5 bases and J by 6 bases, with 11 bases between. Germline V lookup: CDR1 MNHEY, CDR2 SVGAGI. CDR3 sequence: CASSRTIGQPQHF. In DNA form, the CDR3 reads TGTGCCAGCAGTAGGACAATAGGTCAGCCCCAGCATTTT.

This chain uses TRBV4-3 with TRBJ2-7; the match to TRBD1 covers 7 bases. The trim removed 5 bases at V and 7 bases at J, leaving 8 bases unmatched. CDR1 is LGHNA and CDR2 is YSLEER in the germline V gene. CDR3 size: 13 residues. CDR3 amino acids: CASSGDRAREQYF. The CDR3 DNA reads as TGCGCCAGCAGCGGCGACAGGGCGCGGGAGCAGTACTTC.

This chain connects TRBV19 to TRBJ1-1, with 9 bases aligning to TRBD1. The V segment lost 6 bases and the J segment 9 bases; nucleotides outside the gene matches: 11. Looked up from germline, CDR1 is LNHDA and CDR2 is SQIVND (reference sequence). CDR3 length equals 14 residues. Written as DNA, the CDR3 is TGTGCCAGTAGATGGGACAGGGAGGATACGAAAGCTTTCTTT. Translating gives CASRWDREDTKAFF. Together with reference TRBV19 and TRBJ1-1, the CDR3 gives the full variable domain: DGGITQSPKYLFRKEGQNVTLSCEQNLNHDAMYWYRQDPGQGLRLIYYSQIVNDFQKGDIAEGYSVSREKKESFPLTVTSAQKNPTAFYLCASRWDREDTKAFFGQGTRLTVV.

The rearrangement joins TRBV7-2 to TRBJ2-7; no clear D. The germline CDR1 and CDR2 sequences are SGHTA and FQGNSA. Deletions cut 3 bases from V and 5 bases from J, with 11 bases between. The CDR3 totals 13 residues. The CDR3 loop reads CASSLVGLNEQYF. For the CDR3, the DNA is TGTGCCAGCAGCTTGGTTGGGTTGAACGAGCAGTACTTC.

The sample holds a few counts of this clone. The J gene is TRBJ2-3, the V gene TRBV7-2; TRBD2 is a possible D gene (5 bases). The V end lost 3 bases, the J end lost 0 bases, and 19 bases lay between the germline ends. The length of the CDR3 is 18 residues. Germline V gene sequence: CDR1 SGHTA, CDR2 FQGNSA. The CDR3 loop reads CASSFHSGYPSSTDTQYF. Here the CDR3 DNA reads TGTGCCAGCAGCTTCCACTCGGGATACCCCAGTAGCACAGATACGCAGTATTTT.

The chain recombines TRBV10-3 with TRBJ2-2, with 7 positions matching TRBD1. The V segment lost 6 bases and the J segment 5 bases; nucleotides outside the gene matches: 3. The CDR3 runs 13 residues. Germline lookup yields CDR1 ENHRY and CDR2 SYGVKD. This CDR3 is CAIRLTGTGELFF. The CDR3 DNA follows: TGTGCCATCAGACTGACAGGGACCGGGGAGCTGTTTTTT.

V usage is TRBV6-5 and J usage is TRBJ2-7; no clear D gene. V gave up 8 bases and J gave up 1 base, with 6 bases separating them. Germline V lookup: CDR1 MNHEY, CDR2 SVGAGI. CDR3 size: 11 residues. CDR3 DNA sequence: TGTGCCAGCTCCGCGTCCTACGAGCAGTACTTC. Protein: CASSASYEQYF.

Here the CDR3 DNA reads TGTGCCAGCAGCGCCACCACAGGAGGCGAGACCCAGTACTTC. Translating it yields CASSATTGGETQYF. The rearrangement links TRBV2 to TRBJ2-5; D may be TRBD1 or TRBD2 (5 bases each). From germline, CDR1 is SNHLY and CDR2 FYNNEI. Trimming left V 6 bases short and J 5 bases short, with 16 bases between. The CDR3 sequence is 14 residues long.

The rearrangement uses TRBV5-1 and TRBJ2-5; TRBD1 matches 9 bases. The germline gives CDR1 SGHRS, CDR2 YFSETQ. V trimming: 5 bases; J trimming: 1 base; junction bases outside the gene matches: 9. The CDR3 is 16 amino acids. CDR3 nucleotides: TGCGCCAGCAGTTCCACCGGGACAGGGATCCAAGAGACCCAGTACTTC. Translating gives CASSSTGTGIQETQYF.

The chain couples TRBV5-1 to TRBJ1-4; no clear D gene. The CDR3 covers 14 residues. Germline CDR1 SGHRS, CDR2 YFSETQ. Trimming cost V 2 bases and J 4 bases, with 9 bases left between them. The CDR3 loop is CASSFGQVNEKLFF. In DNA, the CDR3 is TGCGCCAGCAGCTTTGGGCAGGTTAATGAAAAACTGTTTTTT.

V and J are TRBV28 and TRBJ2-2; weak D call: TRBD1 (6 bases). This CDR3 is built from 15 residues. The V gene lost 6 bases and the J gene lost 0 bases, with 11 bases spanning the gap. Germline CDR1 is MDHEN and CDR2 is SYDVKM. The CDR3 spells CASSRDITNTGELFF. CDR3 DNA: TGTGCCAGCAGCCGGGACATAACGAACACCGGGGAGCTGTTTTTT.

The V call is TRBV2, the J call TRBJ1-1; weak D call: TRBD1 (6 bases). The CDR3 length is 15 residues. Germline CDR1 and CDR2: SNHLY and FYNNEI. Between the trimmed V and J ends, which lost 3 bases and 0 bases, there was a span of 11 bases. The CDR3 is CASSEGQGMNTEAFF. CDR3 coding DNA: TGTGCCAGCAGTGAGGGGCAGGGGATGAACACTGAAGCTTTCTTT.

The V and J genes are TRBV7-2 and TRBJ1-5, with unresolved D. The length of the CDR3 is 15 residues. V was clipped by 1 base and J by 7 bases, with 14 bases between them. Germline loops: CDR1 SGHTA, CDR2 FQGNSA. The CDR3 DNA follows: TGTGCCAGCAGCTTAGTTTACTCTACCTTACAGCCCCAGCATTTT. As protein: CASSLVYSTLQPQHF.

The CDR3 sequence: CASSPELRGQSRANVLTF. The CDR3 DNA reads as TGTGCCAGCAGCCCGGAACTACGAGGACAAAGTCGGGCCAACGTCCTGACTTTC. V gene TRBV7-1 combines with J gene TRBJ2-6, with D possibly matching TRBD1 (5 bases). TRBV7-1 qualifies as an ORF whose function is uncertain. Trimming took off 5 bases at V and 5 bases at J, with 22 bases between the two ends. The CDR3 is 18 amino acids.